The clone carrying this T cell receptor (beta chain) has only one observation. V was pared by 4 bases and J by 7 bases, with 10 bases between. The CDR3 covers 12 residues. Germline CDR1 SGHDN, CDR2 FVKESK. The data belong to a study of blood T cell repertoires in COVID-19. The repertoire was sequenced with immunoSEQ multiplex PCR; TCRdb's copy has only in-frame clones and lacks some. The profile covers about 81,000 clones, with around 90% appearing a single time and around 7.9% taken by the ten largest. V is TRBV14 and J is TRBJ2-5, with D tentatively TRBD1 (5 bases). This receptor was identified in a man aged 65-85 years with acute or convalescent COVID-19. The sequencing input was peripheral blood. CDR3 sequence: CASSPQGVTQYF. CDR3 DNA: TGTGCCAGCAGCCCCCAAGGGGTGACCCAGTACTTC.